This T cell receptor beta chain is from a study of shared clonotypes between healthy human individuals. Study information: Three plates each covered CD4 naive and memory; CD8 naive two, CD8 memory one.

This CDR3 contains 12 residues. Germline loops: CDR1 MDHEN, CDR2 SYDVKM. Trimming shortened V by 5 bases and J by 5 bases, and 7 bases separated the two germline ends. Some clones are missing from TCRdb's copy, which holds only in-frame ones; the method was immunoSEQ multiplex PCR. The sample yields 2 million to 2.5 million clones, 90% to 95% seen once. The sample taken for sequencing was naive CD4+ T cells sorted from blood. Subset noted: CD45RA+ positively selected. The clonotype originates from a man aged 18 to 29 in good health. The genes are TRBV28 and TRBJ1-5; D gene unclear. The CDR3 region has the DNA TGTGCCAGCAGTCCCACCCATCAGCCCCAGCATTTT. Protein sequence: CASSPTHQPQHF. Together with reference TRBV28 and TRBJ1-5, the CDR3 gives the full variable domain: DVKVTQSSRYLVKRTGEKVFLECVQDMDHENMFWYRQDPGLGLRLIYFSYDVKMKEKGDIPEGYSVSREKKERFSLILESASTNQTSMYLCASSPTHQPQHFGDGTRLSIL.